This T cell receptor (beta chain) comes out of a study of monozygotic twins with inflammatory bowel disease. The CDR3 is 14 amino acids. Germline lookup yields CDR1 MNHNS and CDR2 SASEGT. TCRdb processed the 5' RACE reads again and assigns one entry to each CDR3 protein, with no DNA. The table for this sample gives around 370,000 distinct CDR3 sequences. The chain recombines TRBV6-1 with TRBJ2-7; TCRdb outputs TRBD1, but without DNA this stays unchecked. Sequences were obtained from blood. This TCR derives from a human donor with ulcerative colitis or Crohn's disease, or a healthy co-twin of an affected twin (not recorded which). CDR3 amino acids: CASSPRDVTYEQYF.